This TCR beta chain originates from a study of T cell changes during pregnancy in multiple sclerosis. The assay was immunoSEQ multiplex PCR, and TCRdb's table has in-frame clones only and misses some. The table lists around 59,000 clones, around 93% of them singletons. The CDR3 runs 19 residues. CDR1 and CDR2 from the germline V gene are SNHLY and FYNNEI. Trimming removed 2 bases from V and 6 bases from J; junction bases left unmatched: 11. Material: CD8+ T cells from peripheral blood mononuclear cells, obtained in the second trimester of pregnancy. This TCR was sampled from a female donor with multiple sclerosis, enrolled in a pregnancy study. The chain has TRBV2 and TRBJ2-2, with TRBD2 matching 14 bases. CDR3 residues: CASSEHPGLAGDRAGELFF. The CDR3 DNA follows: TGTGCCAGCAGTGAACACCCGGGACTAGCGGGAGACAGGGCCGGGGAGCTGTTTTTT. The full variable domain, in which reference TRBV2 and TRBJ2-2 provide the parts outside the CDR3, is EPEVTQTPSHQVTQMGQEVILRCVPISNHLYFYWYRQILGQKVEFLVSFYNNEISEKSEIFDDQFSVERPDGSNFTLKIRSTKLEDSAMYFCASSEHPGLAGDRAGELFFGEGSRLTVL.